What follows are 16 T cell receptor beta chains derived from one specimen sequenced in a study of CD8 T cells in Susac syndrome. The RNA input was roughly 0.45 to 1 ug, and it was reverse transcribed with random hexamers. A single record per CDR3 protein comes from TCRdb applying MiXCR to the immunoSEQ multiplex PCR reads. The table includes about 300,000 distinct CDR3 sequences, about nine tenths detected once. Material: CD8+ T cells from PBMCs. These TCRs come from a human donor with multiple sclerosis.

This chain uses TRBV13 with TRBJ2-7; 10 nucleotides line up with TRBD2. The germline CDR1 and CDR2 sequences are PRHDT and FYEKMQ (reference sequence). CDR3 length equals 19 residues. Trimming removed 4 bases from V and 2 bases from J; junction bases left unmatched: 17. CDR3 loop: CASSSRLAGGPFPPYEQYF. The CDR3 DNA reads TGTGCCAGCAGCTCCCGATTAGCGGGGGGCCCATTCCCCCCCTACGAGCAGTACTTC.

The gene calls are TRBV27 and TRBJ2-7; D may match TRBD1 or TRBD2 (6 bases each). The CDR3 loop spans 15 amino acids. Germline CDR1 and CDR2: MNHEY and SMNVEV (reference sequence). CDR3 sequence (DNA): TGTGCTACTTGTTCGGGGGCCGGAGGGTACTACGAGCAGTACTTC. This sequence encodes CATCSGAGGYYEQYF.

This clonotype has a handful of counts. The J gene is TRBJ1-1, the V gene TRBV6-5; D ambiguous. Germline V lookup: CDR1 MNHEY, CDR2 SVGAGI. Between the trimmed V and J ends, which lost 0 bases and 2 bases, there was a span of 10 bases. This CDR3 region has 15 residues. CDR3 protein: CASSYSPTPNTEAFF. CDR3 bases: TGTGCCAGCAGTTACTCTCCTACACCCAACACTGAAGCTTTCTTT.

This clonotype was seen once. This sequence joins TRBV12-3 or TRBV12-4 and TRBJ2-5; 11 bases are shared with TRBD1. V lost 3 bases, J lost 2 bases, and 2 bases stayed unmatched. The CDR3 has 15 amino acids. CDR3 amino acids: CASSFRDRGQETQYF. Here the CDR3 DNA reads TGTGCCAGCAGTTTTCGGGACAGGGGGCAAGAGACCCAGTACTTC.

The V gene is TRBV27, the J gene TRBJ1-1, with a possible D match to TRBD1 (5 bases). Germline V lookup: CDR1 MNHEY, CDR2 SMNVEV (reference sequence). This CDR3 comprises 13 residues. Trimming took 6 bases from V and 1 from J, leaving 9 bases between them. CDR3 coding DNA: TGTGCCAGCAGACCGGGGGGGAACACTGAAGCTTTCTTT. Protein product: CASRPGGNTEAFF.

The genes are TRBV30 and TRBJ2-1; D call uncertain. The CDR3 spans 13 residues. Trimming took off 0 bases at V and 6 bases at J, with 9 bases between the two ends. Germline assignment: CDR1 GTSNPN and CDR2 SVGIG (reference sequence). In DNA form, the CDR3 reads TGTGCCTGGAGTGTGGCGACTCCCAATGAGCAGTTCTTC. It translates to CAWSVATPNEQFF.

The V gene is TRBV12-3 or TRBV12-4, the J gene TRBJ2-1, with 7 bases matching TRBD1. J gave up 12 bases and V 3 bases, and 8 bases lay outside the gene matches. This CDR3 has 13 amino acids. CDR3 nucleotide sequence: TGTGCCAGCAGTTTCTTAGGGTACAGGGGGCAGTTCTTC. The encoded protein is CASSFLGYRGQFF.

This sequence joins TRBV6-1 and TRBJ2-3, with D tentatively TRBD1 or TRBD2 (6 bases each). Trimming cost V 2 bases and J 6 bases, with 15 bases left between them. Germline V CDR1 and CDR2: MNHNS, SASEGT. The CDR3 has 15 residues. CDR3 residues: CASSEFGGASDTQYF. The CDR3 region has the DNA TGTGCCAGCAGTGAATTCGGGGGCGCGTCTGATACGCAGTATTTT.

The chain links TRBV19 to TRBJ2-7, with 8 bases lining up with TRBD1. This CDR3 has 13 amino acids. In germline, CDR1 is LNHDA, CDR2 SQIVND (reference sequence). The junction had 9 bases not matched to a gene; V was cut back by 9 bases and J by 5 bases. CDR3 loop: CASSSGTGHEQYF. Here the CDR3 DNA reads TGTGCCAGCAGCTCCGGGACAGGACACGAGCAGTACTTC.

The chain recombines TRBV19 with TRBJ2-7, with D possibly matching TRBD1 (6 bases). The V gene's germline CDR1 is LNHDA and CDR2 SQIVND (reference sequence). V was shortened by 5 bases and J by 1 base, with 21 bases between the two germline ends. The CDR3 has 17 amino acids. CDR3 DNA: TGTGCCAGTAGTGGCCGGGACAAGGAGACTACTTCCTACGAGCAGTACTTC. It specifies CASSGRDKETTSYEQYF.

This sequence joins TRBV27 and TRBJ2-7, with D maybe TRBD2 (6 bases). This CDR3 has 15 residues. The ends were cut back, 5 bases at V and 4 bases at J, with 18 bases in the middle. Looked up from germline, CDR1 is MNHEY and CDR2 is SMNVEV (reference sequence). As DNA, the CDR3 is TGTGCCAGCAGTGCCACTCTAGCGCGGATGTACGAGCAGTACTTC. Protein: CASSATLARMYEQYF.

V and J are TRBV20-1 and TRBJ2-1, with D possibly being TRBD2 (6 bases). The V gene lost 1 base and the J gene lost 9 bases, with 19 bases spanning the gap. CDR3 length: 15 amino acids. Germline lookup yields CDR1 DFQATT and CDR2 SNEGSKA (reference sequence). Written as DNA, the CDR3 is TGCAGTGCTAGAGTGGTAAGGGAGGTCACAATTGAGCAGTTCTTC. It encodes CSARVVREVTIEQFF.

The genes are TRBV15 and TRBJ2-7; D might be TRBD2 (5 bases). This CDR3 contains 15 residues. V was cut by 3 bases and J by 2 bases, with 14 bases left in between. Germline V gene data show CDR1 as LNHNV and CDR2 as YYDKDF (reference sequence). The CDR3 coding sequence is TGTGCCACCAGCAGTACCCGGACTCTGACCTACGAGCAGTACTTC. It specifies CATSSTRTLTYEQYF.

The gene calls are TRBV6-2 or TRBV6-3 and TRBJ1-5; D remains unclear. The CDR3 contains 16 residues. V was shortened by 0 bases and J by 0 bases, with 9 bases between the two germline ends. Looked up from germline, CDR1 is MNHEY and CDR2 is SVGEGT. The chain's CDR3 is CASSYSGGDSNQPQHF. Here the CDR3 DNA reads TGTGCCAGCAGTTACTCGGGCGGAGATAGCAATCAGCCCCAGCATTTT.

The chain employs TRBV5-6 and TRBJ2-3; TRBD2 is a possible D gene (5 bases). The CDR3 contains 19 residues. Germline values: CDR1 SGHDT, CDR2 YYEEEE. Trimming cost V 2 bases and J 0 bases, with 22 bases left between them. The CDR3 spells CASSFQYSGIRWSTDTQYF. In nucleotides, the CDR3 is TGTGCCAGCAGCTTTCAATACTCGGGGATTCGATGGAGCACAGATACGCAGTATTTT.

The chain uses TRBV18 and TRBJ2-1, with 9 bases that match TRBD1. CDR3 length: 15 amino acids. Per the germline V gene, CDR1 is KGHSH and CDR2 is LQKENI. Losses at the gene ends were 5 bases for V and 6 bases for J; bases not matched to a gene: 8. CDR3 amino acids: CASSSGTGLLNEQFF. The DNA for the CDR3 is TGTGCCAGCTCATCCGGGACAGGGCTCCTCAATGAGCAGTTCTTC.